Shown below are 9 T cell receptor beta chains from a single sample sequenced in a study of T cells after posttransplantation cyclophosphamide. Methotrexate plus calcineurin inhibitor accompanied controls' myeloablative marrow transplants; sampling was 1 year later. The data were produced by immunoSEQ multiplex PCR, yet TCRdb's version contains in-frame clones alone and is incomplete. Among approximately 10,000 clones listed, 75% to 85% were seen once. Sequencing used PBMCs, obtained 367 days after allogeneic stem cell transplant with calcineurin inhibitor and methotrexate. The receptors come from a male patient between 25 and 39 years old who received an allogeneic stem cell transplant from an unrelated donor, was CMV-positive, and had acute GVHD only. The graft donor may have contributed some T cells.

The chain couples TRBV4-1 to TRBJ1-2, with D uncertain. The CDR3 consists of 15 residues. The V end lost 0 bases, the J end lost 1 base, and 9 bases lay between the germline ends. CDR1 is MGHRA and CDR2 is YSYEKL in the germline V gene. CDR3 nucleotide sequence: TGCGCCAGCAGCCAAGACTTATCCTATAACTATGGCTACACCTTC. It codes for CASSQDLSYNYGYTF.

This sequence joins TRBV11-3 and TRBJ2-1; 13 bases align to TRBD2. The CDR3 runs to 16 residues. The trim removed 5 bases at V and 3 bases at J, leaving 4 bases unmatched. CDR1 is SGHNT, CDR2 YENEEA, per germline. The DNA of the CDR3 is TGTGCCAGCAGCGTCCGGACTAGCGGGGGCTACAATGAGCAGTTCTTC. Its translation: CASSVRTSGGYNEQFF.

The chain recombines TRBV10-3 with TRBJ1-2; 7 positions agree with TRBD1. V was clipped by 4 bases and J by 2 bases; unmatched bases: 16. The CDR3 covers 18 residues. Germline V gene sequence: CDR1 ENHRY, CDR2 SYGVKD. CDR3 sequence (DNA): TGTGCCATCAGTGGTACCCAGACCGGACAGGAGGACAACTATGGCTACACCTTC. Protein sequence: CAISGTQTGQEDNYGYTF.

This clone came up once. The rearrangement uses TRBV5-4 and TRBJ1-1; D is unresolved. Per germline, CDR1 SGHNT and CDR2 YYREEE (reference sequence). Trimming removed 0 bases at V and 0 bases at J, with 9 bases between. CDR3 length: 15 amino acids. The CDR3 DNA reads TGTGCCAGCAGCTTGGACCCGAGGATGAACACTGAAGCTTTCTTT. Protein product: CASSLDPRMNTEAFF.

The chain has TRBV7-2 and TRBJ1-3; tentative D call: TRBD1 (5 bases). Germline V CDR1 and CDR2: SGHTA, FQGNSA. The CDR3 loop spans 15 amino acids. The V end was cut by 5 bases, the J end by 4 bases, with 15 bases between. The CDR3, as DNA: TGTGCCAGCAGCCCCCGGACCAGGACAGGAAACACCATATATTTT. As protein: CASSPRTRTGNTIYF.

CDR3 sequence (DNA): TGCGCCAGCAGCCAAGGGGACAGTAACTATGGCTACACCTTC. This codes for CASSQGDSNYGYTF. The J gene is TRBJ1-2, the V gene TRBV4-3; 7 positions match TRBD1. Trimming at V came to 1 base and at J to 1 base, leaving 0 bases not matched to a gene. The CDR3 is 14 residues long. Germline V gene lookup returns CDR1 LGHNA and CDR2 YSLEER.

This chain's CDR3 is CASSPGLLRGNTEAFF. The CDR3 nucleotides are TGTGCCAGCAGCCCGGGCCTCCTTCGGGGGAACACTGAAGCTTTCTTT. This chain connects TRBV7-9 to TRBJ1-1; D gene unclear. Trimming shortened V by 5 bases and J by 1 base, and 17 bases separated the two germline ends. Germline CDR1 is SEHNR and CDR2 is FQNEAQ (reference sequence). CDR3 size: 16 residues.

The V gene is TRBV29-1, the J gene TRBJ1-1, with a possible D match to TRBD1 (5 bases). Germline V gene sequence: CDR1 SQVTM, CDR2 ANQGSEA. This CDR3 is 13 amino acids long. V dropped 7 bases and J dropped 1 base, with 13 bases sitting between them. The CDR3 DNA is TGCAGCGCCGAGGTAGGGGAGAACACTGAAGCTTTCTTT. It is translated as CSAEVGENTEAFF.

This chain connects TRBV4-1 to TRBJ2-7, with a weak D call TRBD1 (7 bases). CDR3 length equals 15 residues. With 1 base removed from V and 3 bases from J, the gap between germline ends came to 13 bases. Looked up from germline, CDR1 is MGHRA and CDR2 is YSYEKL. The CDR3 loop reads CASSQVQGGVYEQYV. CDR3 bases: TGCGCCAGCAGCCAAGTTCAGGGGGGAGTCTACGAGCAGTACGTC.